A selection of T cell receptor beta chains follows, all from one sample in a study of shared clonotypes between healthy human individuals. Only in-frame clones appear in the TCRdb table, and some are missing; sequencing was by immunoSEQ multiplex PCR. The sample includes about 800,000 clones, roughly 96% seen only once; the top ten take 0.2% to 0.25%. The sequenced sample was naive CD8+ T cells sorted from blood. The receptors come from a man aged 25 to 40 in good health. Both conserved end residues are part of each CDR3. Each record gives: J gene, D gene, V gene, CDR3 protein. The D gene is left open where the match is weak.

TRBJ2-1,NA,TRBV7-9,CASSLASARAFNEQFF
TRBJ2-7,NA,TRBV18,CASSSQGYEQYF
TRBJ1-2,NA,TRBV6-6,CASSMGPLSGYTF
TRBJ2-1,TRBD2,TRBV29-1,CSVGLAGNNEQFF
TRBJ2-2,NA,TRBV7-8,CASSLAKKTGELFF
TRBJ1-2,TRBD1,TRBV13,CASSARTGSNGYTF
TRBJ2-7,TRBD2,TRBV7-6,CASSLVSSGVYEQYF
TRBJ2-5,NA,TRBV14,CASSLRGAWETQYF
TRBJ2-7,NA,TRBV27,CASSLGGYGDEQYF
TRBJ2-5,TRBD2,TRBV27,CASSLVWGGETQYF
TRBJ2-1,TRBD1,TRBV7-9,CASSASGTVHYNEQFF